The 7 T cell receptor beta chains given below trace back to one sample, sequenced in a study of T cell clonality in common variable immunodeficiency. TCRdb's copy holds only in-frame clones and misses some; the assay was immunoSEQ multiplex PCR. The record shows roughly 70,000 clones for this sample, with no singletons present. Sequencing used peripheral blood mononuclear cells. The receptors shown here come from a person between 18 and 70 years old in good health.

This clone was found a few times. The read finishes 3 residues shy of the CDR3 end, and the germline J gene is used to complete it. The V gene is TRBV5-1, the J gene TRBJ2-3; D unclear. Germline CDR1 is SGHRS and CDR2 is YFSETQ. The CDR3 covers 14 residues. With 4 bases removed from V and 3 bases from J, the gap between germline ends came to 12 bases. The CDR3 DNA, read in part, is TGCGCCAGCAGCATCGGTACGTTAACAGATACG. Residues: CASSIGTLTDT. The whole CDR3 sequence is CASSIGTLTDTQYF.

This clone was recorded many times. The CDR3 here is CAIGASGGSGSLFVDTQYF. The sequenced part of the CDR3 DNA is TGTGCCATCGGGGCGTCGGGTGGTAGCGGGAGTTTGTTTGTAGATACG. V usage is TRBV10-3 and J usage is TRBJ2-3; 9 bases match TRBD2. The read terminates 3 residues before the CDR3 end, so the remaining end is supplied by the germline J gene. With 8 bases clipped from V and 5 bases from J, the junction kept 23 bases outside the gene matches. Germline V gives CDR1 ENHRY, CDR2 SYGVKD. This CDR3 spans 19 amino acids.

This clone was seen repeatedly, ten times or more. The read is 3 residues too short to cover the CDR3 end, so that end is filled in from the germline J gene. The genes are TRBV20-1 and TRBJ2-7; 10 nucleotides agree with TRBD2. This CDR3 is 14 amino acids long. Germline assignment: CDR1 DFQATT and CDR2 SNEGSKA (reference sequence). Trimming took 4 bases from V and 4 from J; bases not matched to a gene: 7. CDR3 DNA (partial): TGCAGTGCTAAGGGACTAGCGTTTTGGTACGAG. Residues: CSAKGLAFWYE. In full, the CDR3 reads CSAKGLAFWYEQYF.

In its sample, this clone was seen many times. The read comes to an end 3 residues before the CDR3 does, leaving the germline J gene to fill in the end. This chain connects TRBV29-1 to TRBJ2-3; no definite D call. This CDR3 spans 13 amino acids. The V and J ends lost 4 bases and 3 bases respectively, with 11 bases between them. Germline assignment: CDR1 SQVTM and CDR2 ANQGSEA. The CDR3 DNA, read in part, is TGCAGCGTTGGACTCCAGACTACAGATACG. Encoded protein: CSVGLQTTDT. The whole CDR3 reads CSVGLQTTDTQYF.

The table lists this clone with many counts. One junction end disagrees with the germline gene, perhaps due to a read error. The sequenced fragment ends 3 residues before the CDR3 boundary, so the rest is inferred from the germline J gene. The genes are TRBV20-1 and TRBJ2-6; D remains ambiguous. The germline V gene encodes CDR1 DFQATT and CDR2 SNEGSKA (reference sequence). The CDR3 has 13 amino acids. Incomplete CDR3 DNA: TGCAGTGTTAGACAATCTGGGGCCAACGTC. Translating gives CSVRQSGANV. The complete CDR3 sequence is CSVRQSGANVLTF.

This clone was seen repeatedly, ten times or more. The sequenced fragment ends 3 residues before the CDR3 boundary, so the rest is inferred from the germline J gene. The rearrangement joins TRBV29-1 to TRBJ2-7, with D tentatively TRBD1 (6 bases). This CDR3 has 14 residues. CDR1 and CDR2 from the germline V gene are SQVTM and ANQGSEA. Trimming shortened V by 4 bases and J by 0 bases, and 13 bases separated the two germline ends. Incomplete CDR3 DNA: TGCAGCGTTGTTATTGGACAGTCCTCCTACGAG. Its translation is CSVVIGQSSYE. The full CDR3 reads CSVVIGQSSYEQYF.

This clone was seen at least ten times. The observed sequence ends 3 residues before the CDR3 terminus, with the missing tail filled in from the germline J gene. The chain couples TRBV6-1 to TRBJ1-2, with D possibly TRBD1 on 5 matching bases. In germline, CDR1 is MNHNS, CDR2 SASEGT. The CDR3 has 14 residues. Trimming took off 1 base at V and 5 bases at J, with 11 bases between the two ends. The covered CDR3 bases are TGTGCCAGCAGTGAAGGGAACCGGGGGTATGGC. Its translation: CASSEGNRGYG. The complete CDR3 reads CASSEGNRGYGYTF.